What follows is one T cell receptor (beta chain) and its context. Its specificity is not known. The CDR3 has 18 residues. In germline, CDR1 is SGHDT, CDR2 YYEEEE. Through 5' RACE with UMI labels, the TRB cDNA libraries were prepared. From its re-call of the 5' RACE reads, TCRdb lists each CDR3 protein once, without DNA. Its table lists more than 35,000 distinct CDR3 sequences. This sample was included in a study of CXCR3-negative and CXCR3-positive naive CD8 T cells. Notes on the study in general: Memory CD8+ cells showed much lower diversity, while both naive subsets displayed comparably high diversity.

The chain is built from TRBV5-6 and TRBJ2-2; TCRdb outputs TRBD1, but without DNA this stays unchecked. The TCR originated in a human donor in good health. Some clones in this sample may be carry-over from other donors' samples. Material for sequencing was memory CD8+ T cells from blood. The CDR3 region is CASSLHPTENANTGELFF.